A single sample gave rise to the 8 T cell receptor beta chains below, sequenced in a study of T cell repertoires in aging, cancer and after chemotherapy. Peripheral blood genomic DNA, not sorted cells or RNA, was the template. Multiplex touch-down PCR with TRB-A/B primers amplified rearranged V-D-J TRB sequences. TCRdb redid the calling of the multiplex PCR reads with MiXCR, one entry per CDR3 protein. The table includes some 1,700 distinct CDR3 sequences, roughly 21% detected once. The specimen sequenced was blood. All receptors come from a human donor with a solid tumor.

V and J are TRBV7-9 and TRBJ1-4; 7 bases are shared with TRBD1. The CDR3 is 16 amino acids. V was pared by 4 bases and J by 0 bases, with 5 bases of the junction left unmatched. CDR1 SEHNR and CDR2 FQNEAQ come from the germline V gene (reference sequence). CDR3 sequence: CASSYGTASTNEKLFF. The CDR3 DNA reads as TGTGCCAGCAGCTACGGGACAGCTTCAACTAATGAAAAACTGTTTTTT.

Within the sample, this clonotype is large (0.1 to 1%). This sequence joins TRBV19 and TRBJ1-2; TRBD1 aligns across 7 bases. This CDR3 has 17 amino acids. CDR1 is LNHDA, CDR2 SQIVND, per germline (reference sequence). Unmatched junction bases numbered 13, after V lost 4 bases and J lost 2 bases. CDR3 DNA: TGTGCCAGTAGTAGCCTAGGGCGGGACAGTCTCAACTATGGCTACACCTTC. Translating it yields CASSSLGRDSLNYGYTF.

This clonotype is judged medium-sized. The chain employs TRBV11-3 and TRBJ2-7, with D perhaps matching TRBD1 or TRBD2 (5 bases each). V was trimmed by 4 bases and J by 4 bases, leaving 14 bases between them. This CDR3 has 14 residues. Germline V CDR1 and CDR2: SGHNT, YENEEA. CDR3 in amino acids: CASSSGTDRYEQYF. Written as DNA, the CDR3 is TGTGCCAGCAGCTCCGGGACGGACCGTTACGAGCAGTACTTC.

This clonotype was recorded once. V usage is TRBV11-2 and J usage is TRBJ2-2; D is possibly TRBD2 (6 bases). Germline V gene sequence: CDR1 SGHAT, CDR2 FQNNGV. The CDR3 extends over 15 amino acids. V dropped 1 base and J dropped 3 bases, with 9 bases sitting between them. CDR3 nucleotides: TGTGCCAGCAGCTTAGTGGGGGGAGACACCGGGGAGCTGTTTTTT. Amino acids: CASSLVGGDTGELFF.

The rearrangement joins TRBV7-2 to TRBJ2-3; 7 bases line up with TRBD2. The V gene's germline CDR1 is SGHTA and CDR2 FQGNSA. The trim removed 1 base at V and 0 bases at J, leaving 7 bases unmatched. This CDR3 has 17 amino acids. The CDR3 DNA follows: TGTGCCAGCAGCTTAGGACCAGCGGGGCTAAGCACAGATACGCAGTATTTT. Protein sequence: CASSLGPAGLSTDTQYF.

This clonotype qualifies as hyperexpanded. The DNA of the CDR3 is TGTGCCAGCAGTAAACAGGGAAGTACTGAAGCTTTCTTT. It yields the protein CASSKQGSTEAFF. V usage is TRBV6-5 and J usage is TRBJ1-1; a weak D match, TRBD1 (6 bases). The germline V gene encodes CDR1 MNHEY and CDR2 SVGAGI. Trimming stripped 5 bases from V and 5 bases from J, with 12 bases between. This CDR3 comprises 13 residues.

This clonotype was found a few times. The chain combines TRBV6-5 with TRBJ1-3, with no clear D. This CDR3 comprises 15 residues. The V end was cut by 5 bases, the J end by 0 bases, with 11 bases between. Germline CDR1 is MNHEY and CDR2 is SVGAGI. CDR3 bases: TGTGCCAGCAGTAAGGGCGGGTTCTCTGGAAACACCATATATTTT. It specifies CASSKGGFSGNTIYF.

This clonotype is judged hyperexpanded (1% or more). CDR3 coding DNA: TGTGCCAGCAGAACAGGGAATCAGCCCCAGCATTTT. This sequence encodes CASRTGNQPQHF. This chain connects TRBV12-3 or TRBV12-4 to TRBJ1-5; D is perhaps TRBD1 (6 bases). The V and J ends lost 6 bases and 4 bases respectively, with 7 bases between them. CDR3 length equals 12 residues.